Sequencing of this T cell receptor (beta chain) was carried out in a study of blood T cell repertoires in COVID-19. As for the study in general: Samples representing acute and convalescent COVID-19 were sourced from the United States, Italy and Spain. Sources were T cells, B-cell-depleted T cells, or PBMCs; the material itself was cDNA or gDNA.

Donors were grouped by their self-reported clinical history. Cohort 3 recovery required two negative PCRs, clearance, or symptom resolution. The ends were cut back, 2 bases at V and 10 bases at J, with 12 bases in the middle. There are 14 residues in the CDR3. In germline, CDR1 is SEHNR, CDR2 FQNEAQ (reference sequence). Sequencing used immunoSEQ multiplex PCR; TCRdb keeps in-frame clones, though not all of them. The sample includes under 300,000 clones, 80% to 90% of them seen just once. This sequence joins TRBV7-9 and TRBJ1-6, with D tentatively TRBD1 (5 bases). The origin of this receptor is a young woman who had recovered from COVID-19. Sequencing was performed on PBMCs or T cells enriched from blood (not recorded which). This chain's CDR3 is CASSLLLWGSPLHF. CDR3 nucleotide sequence: TGTGCCAGCAGCTTATTGCTTTGGGGCTCACCCCTCCACTTT.